These T cell receptor beta chains were read from a single sample in a study of response to subunit inactivated influenza vaccine. Each CDR3 protein is one row after TCRdb ran MiXCR on the RT-PCR reads. Here the sample spans around 470,000 distinct CDR3 sequences, under 8.5% being singletons. The sample consisted of PBMCs from blood, taken less than 25 months after vaccination. The receptors originated from a man aged 50 to 69 who received an inactivated influenza vaccine. The CDR3 runs from the conserved cysteine through the conserved F or W. D genes are given only for firm matches. Only part of the rows carry a size: once, few, many, or a class if the clone is expanded.

TRBV2	many	TRBJ2-6	.	TGTGCCAGCAGTCTTGGGGCCAACGTCCTGACTTTC	CASSLGANVLTF
TRBV20-1	.	TRBJ2-5	TRBD2	TGCTGTGCTAGAAAGCCGGGACTAGCGGTCCAAGAGACCCAGTACTTC	CCARKPGLAVQETQYF
TRBV12-3/TRBV12-4	few	TRBJ1-5	.	TGTGCCAGCAGTTTCCGGGAAATTAATCAGCCCCAGCATTTT	CASSFREINQPQHF
TRBV20-1	few	TRBJ2-7	TRBD2	TGCAGTGCTCGGGTAGCGGGAGACCACGAGCAGTACTTC	CSARVAGDHEQYF
TRBV20-1	.	TRBJ2-2	.	TGCAGTGCTAGAGATGGTAGCACCGGGGAGCTGTTTTTT	CSARDGSTGELFF
TRBV5-1	.	TRBJ2-7	TRBD2	TGCGCCAGCAGCTTGGATCCGGGACTAGCGGGCTTAAATTCCTACGAGCAGTACTTC	CASSLDPGLAGLNSYEQYF
TRBV29-1	few	TRBJ2-5	.	TGCAGCGTTAATTGGGCCGGGGCTGGGGAGACCCAGTACTTC	CSVNWAGAGETQYF
TRBV7-2	once	TRBJ2-6	.	TGTGCCAGCAGCGCAAGGGAAGGAGGGGCCAACGTCCTGACTTTC	CASSAREGGANVLTF
TRBV3-1	.	TRBJ2-1	.	TGTGCCAGCAGCCCAAACAGGGTGGGCAATGAGCAGTTCTTC	CASSPNRVGNEQFF
TRBV5-1	few	TRBJ1-3	.	TGCGCCAGCACCAACGACATCTCTGGAAACACCATATATTTT	CASTNDISGNTIYF
TRBV7-2	few	TRBJ2-7	.	TGTGCCAGCAGCTCCCCCCCTGAAGTGCAGTACTTC	CASSSPPEVQYF
TRBV7-2	many	TRBJ2-3	.	TGTGCCAGCAGCCGAATAGCTAGGGGGAGCCTCACAGATACGCAGTATTTT	CASSRIARGSLTDTQYF
TRBV5-1	few	TRBJ1-2	TRBD1	TGCGCCAGCAGCTTGGCCTTGGGGTCAGGGGGCTATGGCTACACCTTC	CASSLALGSGGYGYTF
TRBV7-6	.	TRBJ2-7	.	TGTGCCAGCAGCTTAGGTAGGGGGGGGAGCTCCTACGAGCAGTACTTC	CASSLGRGGSSYEQYF
TRBV20-1	many	TRBJ2-1	TRBD1	TGCAGTGCTAGAGATTCCGGGACAGGATCCGGCAATGAGCAGTTCTTC	CSARDSGTGSGNEQFF
TRBV4-3	few	TRBJ1-4	.	TGCGCCAGCAGCCAGGCCTACAGGGCAACTAATGAAAAACTGTTTTTT	CASSQAYRATNEKLFF
TRBV7-9	.	TRBJ2-7	.	TGTGCCAGCAGCTTAGTCGGGGAGGACGAGCAGTACTTC	CASSLVGEDEQYF
TRBV15	many	TRBJ2-5	.	TGTGCCACCAGCAGAGATGACGGGGGCGAGACCCAGTACTTC	CATSRDDGGETQYF
TRBV20-1	many	TRBJ2-3	TRBD2	TGCAGTGCGGGAGGGACCGCAGATACGCAGTATTTT	CSAGGTADTQYF
TRBV6-4	few	TRBJ2-1	TRBD1	TGTGCCAGCAAAGACAGGGGATGGAGCTCCTACAATGAGCAGTTCTTC	CASKDRGWSSYNEQFF
TRBV11-2	.	TRBJ2-2	.	TGTGCCAGCAGCCCCCGGGTGGAGATCACCGGGGAGCTGTTTTTT	CASSPRVEITGELFF
TRBV12-3/TRBV12-4	many	TRBJ2-2	TRBD2	TGTGCCAGCAGTTTCCCCGGGAGGGCCTATGGCGGGGAGCTGTTTTTT	CASSFPGRAYGGELFF
TRBV2	many	TRBJ1-6	.	TGTGCCAGCAGTGTGGCAGGGTATAATTCACCCCTCCACTTT	CASSVAGYNSPLHF
TRBV2	few	TRBJ2-7	TRBD1	TGTGCCAGCAGTAACCTTTACGGGACAGGGATTTACGAGCAGTACTTC	CASSNLYGTGIYEQYF
TRBV5-5	.	TRBJ2-3	.	TGTGCCAGCAGCCCCCACCAGAGAGATACGCAGTATTTT	CASSPHQRDTQYF
TRBV20-1	few	TRBJ2-5	.	TGCAGTGCGAATCTAGGAGCCCCGTACCAAGAGACCCAGTACTTC	CSANLGAPYQETQYF
TRBV5-1	many	TRBJ2-7	.	TGCGCCAGCAGCCCGGTCCCGGGCTCCTACGAGCAGTACTTC	CASSPVPGSYEQYF
TRBV5-7	.	TRBJ1-3	.	TGTGCCAGCAGCGAGGGATCTGGAAACACCATATATTTT	CASSEGSGNTIYF
TRBV7-9	many	TRBJ1-4	.	TGTGCCAGCAGCTTAGCGTTAACAGGGAAAAAACTGTTTTTT	CASSLALTGKKLFF
TRBV6-1	many	TRBJ2-1	.	TGTGCCAGCAGTGAACAAGGGACCTGGGGATTCAATGAGCAGTTCTTC	CASSEQGTWGFNEQFF
TRBV5-6	few	TRBJ2-4	TRBD2	TGTGCCAGCAGCGGGCAGGACGGGGGACTAGCGGGAGAGAACATTCAGTACTTC	CASSGQDGGLAGENIQYF
TRBV5-1	.	TRBJ2-3	.	TGCGCCAGCACCGAAGGGAGCACAGATACGCAGTATTTT	CASTEGSTDTQYF
TRBV3-1	few	TRBJ1-4	.	TGTGCCAGCAGCCAAGGAAGGCAGGCTAATGAAAAACTGTTTTTT	CASSQGRQANEKLFF
TRBV3-1	.	TRBJ1-1	.	TGTGCCAGCAGCCAACAGGGCCCCAGGTCCGAAGCTTTCTTT	CASSQQGPRSEAFF
TRBV7-2	many	TRBJ2-7	.	TGTGCCAGCAGCTTAGTTGGAGGGAAAAAGGACGAGCAGTACTTC	CASSLVGGKKDEQYF
TRBV28	.	TRBJ2-7	.	TGTGCCAGTACCGGAAACTACGAGCAGTACTTC	CASTGNYEQYF
TRBV7-6	many	TRBJ2-7	TRBD1	TGTGCCAGCAGCTTAGAGGACAGGGGAAACTACGAGCAGTACTTC	CASSLEDRGNYEQYF
TRBV7-2	many	TRBJ2-7	TRBD1	TGTGCCAGCAGCTCGGGACAGGGGCAGTACGAGCAGTACTTC	CASSSGQGQYEQYF
TRBV12-3/TRBV12-4	many	TRBJ2-2	TRBD1	TGTGCCAGCAGTTTTCGACAGGGTAGCACCGGGGAGCTGTTTTTT	CASSFRQGSTGELFF
TRBV9	many	TRBJ2-1	.	TGTGCCAGCAGCTTTGGCGGGATCCCCAATGAGCAGTTCTTC	CASSFGGIPNEQFF
TRBV4-2	once	TRBJ2-4	.	TGTGCCGGCAGCCCAGCGGTGGGCCAACTAGCCAAAAACATTCAGTACTTC	CAGSPAVGQLAKNIQYF
TRBV6-2/TRBV6-3	many	TRBJ2-7	.	TGTGCCAGCAGTTACTCGAGATACGAGCAGTACTTC	CASSYSRYEQYF
TRBV6-1	many	TRBJ2-5	TRBD1	TGTGCCAGCAGTCTCCGGGACAGGCAAGAGACCCAGTACTTC	CASSLRDRQETQYF
TRBV4-3	.	TRBJ2-2	TRBD2	TGCGCCAGCAGCCAGGGGACTAGCGGCCTCACCGGGGAGCTGTTTTTT	CASSQGTSGLTGELFF
TRBV12-3/TRBV12-4	many	TRBJ1-2	TRBD1	TGTGCCACCCGGCGGGGACAGGGAGATGGCTACACCTTC	CATRRGQGDGYTF
TRBV4-3	many	TRBJ1-2	.	TGCGCCAGCAGCCAAGAGGCGGTGAACTATGGCTACACCTTC	CASSQEAVNYGYTF
TRBV5-1	.	TRBJ2-3	.	TGCGCCAGCAGCTTGGCCGACACGGTGGAGACAGATACGCAGTATTTT	CASSLADTVETDTQYF
TRBV12-3/TRBV12-4	.	TRBJ1-5	TRBD1	TGTGCCAGCAAAAGGGGACAGGGAAATCAGCCCCAGCATTTT	CASKRGQGNQPQHF
TRBV12-3/TRBV12-4	few	TRBJ2-3	TRBD1	TGTGCCAGCACCCGACAGGGTTGGTCAGATACGCAGTATTTT	CASTRQGWSDTQYF
TRBV28	.	TRBJ1-2	.	TGTGCCAGCAGTTCGGCAGAAGCTTCATCTAACTATGGCTACACCTTC	CASSSAEASSNYGYTF
TRBV7-9	many	TRBJ1-1	TRBD1	TGTGCCAGCAGCTTAGGGGGGGCTCGACAGGGCCCTGAAGCTTTCTTT	CASSLGGARQGPEAFF
TRBV20-1	few	TRBJ2-2	TRBD1	TGCAGTGCTGCCGGGACAGCAAACACCGGGGAGCTGTTTTTT	CSAAGTANTGELFF
TRBV3-1	few	TRBJ2-2	.	TGTGCCAGCAGCCATGTTGACCCCAGAGGAACCGGGGAGCTGTTTTTT	CASSHVDPRGTGELFF
TRBV20-1	.	TRBJ2-5	TRBD1	TGCAGTGCCCTGGGGACAGGGGGGCAAGAGACCCAGTACTTC	CSALGTGGQETQYF
TRBV5-1	few	TRBJ1-2	.	TGCGCCTCCTCAAATGGGGGGGGGAACTATGGCTACACCTTC	CASSNGGGNYGYTF